The entry that follows covers one T cell receptor beta chain sequence. The source of the sample is a study of T-cell reconstitution after alpha-beta-depleted transplantation in children. The CDR3 contains 16 residues. V shed 2 bases, J shed 5 bases, and the junction held 5 bases outside the gene matches. Germline lookup yields CDR1 SGHTA and CDR2 FQGTGA. Unique molecular identifiers featured in how the TCRbeta library was prepared. TCRdb reprocessed the PCR reads with MiXCR, giving one entry per CDR3 protein. The sample lists about 610,000 distinct CDR3 sequences; over 25% were seen once. This chain connects TRBV7-3 to TRBJ2-1, with 11 nucleotides matching TRBD2. Specimen: PBMCs, collected before TCRalphabeta/CD19-depleted stem cell transplant. The receptor was derived from a boy less than two years old with Wiskott-Aldrich syndrome, due to receive a stem cell transplant. In DNA, the CDR3 is TGTGCCAGCAGCTTAGCCGGGACTAGCGGTGACAATGAGCAGTTCTTC. This translates into CASSLAGTSGDNEQFF.